This note documents a single T cell receptor beta chain sequence. What it recognizes is unknown. After 5'RACE with constant-segment primers, TCR alpha and TCR beta cDNA libraries carrying sample barcodes and UMIs were obtained. One entry per CDR3 protein, called by TCRdb with MiXCR from the 5' RACE reads. The table has hundreds of thousands of distinct CDR3 sequences, roughly 18% seen once. These data come from a study of T-cell memory formation after mild COVID-19. The study, taken as a whole, reports: Specificity for SARS-CoV-2 was not confirmed among the second-wave clones peaking on day 37. Contracting CD4+ clones were located mainly in CM and EM, and CD8+ clones in EMRA.

This CDR3 spans 14 amino acids. V lost 3 bases, J lost 9 bases, and 15 bases lay in between. This rearrangement joins TRBV12-3 or TRBV12-4 to TRBJ2-4; D is undetermined. The receptor comes from an adult woman who had mild COVID-19 (a few samples of this study predate the infection). Cell type and time point are not known. Sequencing was performed on PBMCs or a T cell subset sorted from them (not recorded which). The CDR3 DNA follows: TGTGCCAGCAGTTTCAGTCCGGGTACGGGCATTCAGTACTTC. Protein: CASSFSPGTGIQYF.